This entry is about one TCR beta chain. The target of this receptor is not known. Within one base of it there is no much larger clone, and no base qualities were kept. Taken from the germline V gene, the CDR1 and CDR2 loops are SNHLY and FYNNEI. From the cysteine up to the phenylalanine, the CDR3 has a length of 16 residues. Only CDR3 DNA remains: 48 bases, in frame from the first base. V ends up 6 bases short and J 5 bases short, with an unmatched junction base count of 4. TCR libraries were generated with the immunoSEQ multiplex PCR assay, using TCR-beta and/or TCR-alpha/delta assays for each sample. The Illumina high-throughput platform was used to sequence the amplified TCR libraries. Processing in the source paper ran as follows. Clustering and dimensionality reduction relied on pairwise TCRdist distances among GMM-specific receptors from T cells that were either sorted ex vivo or expanded in vitro. Each clinical repertoire received a mean NN-distance score, defined as the average TCRdist to the nearest 10% of tetramer-positive reference sequences. To compute GEM TCR motif frequency, the fraction of unique TCRs matching known GEM sequences by V/J usage and CDR3 length was calculated. Linear discriminant analysis with leave-one-out cross-validation, implemented in scikit-learn, was used to classify active tuberculosis. Imported from immuneACCESS, the table was reduced by TCRdb to in-frame sequences with V and J called. These copies leave out some clones; in studies compared against another copy, an unresolved V gene accounts for under half, and the cause of the remainder is not known. Clone size and V and J calls were adopted from that table, with D and trimming inferred from the DNA. The sample records about 33,000 clones, roughly 94% of which are singletons. The biggest ten clones account for 7% of the sample.

The entry originates in a study of T cells in tuberculosis (dated by TCRdb to the late 2010s). Broadly, across the study: The study combined CD1B tetramers and high-throughput TCR immunosequencing to characterize T cells specific for the mycobacterial lipid antigen glucose monomycolate (GMM). In a South African clinical cohort, IGRA-negative adolescents, IGRA-positive adolescents with latent tuberculosis and adults with active tuberculosis were compared, with more than 8 people in each group. PBMC from active tuberculosis patients were archived either before standard anti-tuberculosis treatment began or within 7 days of the start of that treatment. What the research found in general, with its limitations: Shorter CDR3-alpha lengths in active tuberculosis patients partly drove the smaller NN-distances, and the TCR-beta difference was not statistically significant. Clinical samples were chosen by availability of cryopreserved specimens, and active tuberculosis cases were adults while controls were adolescents. Using GEM motif frequencies, a classifier achieved 70% accuracy, whereas a classifier built on the diverse GMM-specific repertoire got to approximately 90% accuracy (AUROC 0.8 to 0.95). Smaller mean NN-distances to GMM-specific TCRs were observed in active tuberculosis TCR-alpha repertoires than in IGRA-negative controls, suggesting clonal expansion of GMM-specific TCRs.

The time point label here, explained by the study, means: new active TB diagnosis, blood taken before or within 7 days of starting treatment. Active tuberculosis patients were HIV-seronegative South African adults aged 18 years or older with a new diagnosis. Confirmation of active tuberculosis was based on positive sputum smear microscopy and/or a positive M. tuberculosis culture. Unsorted cryopreserved PBMC were immunosequenced, covering on average about 100,000 T cells per clinical donor. The receptor comes from an adult with tuberculosis. Some clones in this sample may be carry-over from other donors' samples. The chain is encoded by TRBV2 joined to TRBJ2-2; 15 middle bases align to TRBD2. Here the sequenced sample was PBMCs, taken at tuberculosis diagnosis. The CDR3 in this case is CASRQGLAGGTGELFF. The nucleotides read TGTGCCAGCAGGCAGGGACTAGCGGGGGGTACCGGGGAGCTGTTTTTT.